Shown below are 8 T cell receptor beta chains from a single sample sequenced in a study of response to subunit inactivated influenza vaccine (dated by TCRdb to 2016 to 2018). The library was prepared using RT-PCR. The listed sequencing device is Illumina HiSeq 2500. TCRdb reworked the public reads: Q25 trimming with fastp, MiXCR clone assembly, productive beta chains retained. Identical CDR3 protein sequences are pooled into one entry, listed with their most common genes and DNA. The sample data list 600,000 to 700,000 distinct CDR3 sequences, and less than 15% of these were observed just once. The ten largest clones capture roughly 7.2% of the sample. Sequencing used PBMCs from blood, obtained 14 to 15 days before vaccination. These TCRs come from a middle-aged man who received an inactivated influenza vaccine. Donor details come from another sample of the same person, matched by shared clones.

The chain joins TRBV7-9 to TRBJ2-4; 8 nucleotides match TRBD2. CDR3 length equals 16 residues. The ends lost 7 bases at V and 0 bases at J; junction bases unmatched: 8. Germline CDR1 SEHNR, CDR2 FQNEAQ (reference sequence). In nucleotides, the CDR3 is TGTGCCAGCACCAACCTAGCGGGTAGAGCCAAAAACATTCAGTACTTC. It encodes CASTNLAGRAKNIQYF.

The CDR3 sequence is CASSLASGRQFF. The CDR3 DNA sequence: TGTGCCAGCAGCTTGGCCAGCGGCCGGCAGTTCTTC. The chain joins TRBV7-2 to TRBJ2-1, with a tentative D call TRBD2 (5 bases). The CDR3 length is 12 residues. V was cut by 3 bases and J by 12 bases, with 12 bases left in between. Germline V CDR1 and CDR2: SGHTA, FQGNSA.

The chain uses TRBV9 and TRBJ1-5; possibly TRBD1 for D (5 bases). The CDR3 is 15 residues long. Trimming took off 0 bases at V and 5 bases at J, with 12 bases between the two ends. Looked up from germline, CDR1 is SGDLS and CDR2 is YYNGEE. CDR3 DNA sequence: TGTGCCAGCAGCGTAGCGGCAGGGTCGGATCAGCCCCAGCATTTT. This translates into CASSVAAGSDQPQHF.

This clonotype has a count of ten or more. V usage is TRBV7-9 and J usage is TRBJ2-3; weak D call: TRBD1 (5 bases). Germline V gene sequence: CDR1 SEHNR, CDR2 FQNEAQ (reference sequence). The germline V and J ends were trimmed by 6 bases and 0 bases, with 13 bases remaining between them. The CDR3 contains 15 residues. Written as DNA, the CDR3 is TGTGCCAGCAGTAATTTAGGACACAGCACAGATACGCAGTATTTT. Translated: CASSNLGHSTDTQYF.

This clonotype was seen ten or more times. V gene TRBV10-3 combines with J gene TRBJ2-7, with 7 bases lining up with TRBD2. Germline lookup yields CDR1 ENHRY and CDR2 SYGVKD. The CDR3 extends over 13 amino acids. J gave up 2 bases and V 5 bases, and 3 bases lay outside the gene matches. The CDR3 DNA reads as TGTGCCATCAGTACGGGACTACCCTACGAGCAGTACTTC. Amino acids: CAISTGLPYEQYF.

This clonotype was detected only a few times. The chain has TRBV12-3 or TRBV12-4 and TRBJ1-1; D uncertain. Trimming took 2 bases from V and 0 from J, leaving 13 bases between them. The CDR3 length is 16 residues. CDR3 nucleotide sequence: TGTGCCAGCAGTTTAAGAACGGGAAGCCTGAACACTGAAGCTTTCTTT. It is translated as CASSLRTGSLNTEAFF.

This clonotype was recorded a few times. The genes are TRBV25-1 and TRBJ1-2; the match to TRBD1 covers 8 bases. This CDR3 has 15 amino acids. Trimming removed 3 bases from V and 6 bases from J; junction bases left unmatched: 9. Germline loops: CDR1 MGHDK, CDR2 SYGVNS. CDR3 loop: CASSDRDRPSHGYTF. The CDR3 bases are TGTGCCAGCAGTGATCGGGACAGGCCGTCGCATGGCTACACCTTC.

This clonotype was counted many times. The chain couples TRBV4-2 to TRBJ2-2; D possibly matches TRBD1 or TRBD2 (6 bases each). Trimming took off 0 bases at V and 7 bases at J, with 12 bases between the two ends. Germline CDR1 and CDR2: LGHNA and YNFKEQ. There are 15 residues in the CDR3. The CDR3 spells CASSQDRGQDGELFF. The CDR3 bases are TGTGCCAGCAGCCAAGATCGGGGGCAAGACGGGGAGCTGTTTTTT.